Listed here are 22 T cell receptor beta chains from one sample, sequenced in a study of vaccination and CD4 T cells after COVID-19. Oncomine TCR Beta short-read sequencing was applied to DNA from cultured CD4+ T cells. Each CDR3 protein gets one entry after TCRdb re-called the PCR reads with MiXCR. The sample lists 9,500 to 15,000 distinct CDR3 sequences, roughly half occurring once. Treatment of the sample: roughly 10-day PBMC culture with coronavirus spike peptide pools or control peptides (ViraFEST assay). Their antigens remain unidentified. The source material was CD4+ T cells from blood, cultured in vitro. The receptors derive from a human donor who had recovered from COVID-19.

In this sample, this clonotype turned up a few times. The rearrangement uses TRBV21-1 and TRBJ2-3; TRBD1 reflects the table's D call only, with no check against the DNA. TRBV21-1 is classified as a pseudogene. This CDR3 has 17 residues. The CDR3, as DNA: TGTGCCAGCAGCAATCGACAGGGGGGGTTCGGCACAGATACGCAGTATTTT. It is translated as CASSNRQGGFGTDTQYF.

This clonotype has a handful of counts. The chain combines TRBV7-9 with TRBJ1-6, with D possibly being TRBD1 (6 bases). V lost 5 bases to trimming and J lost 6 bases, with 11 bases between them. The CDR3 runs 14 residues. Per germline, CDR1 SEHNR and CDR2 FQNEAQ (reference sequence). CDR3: CASSQQGFNSPLHF. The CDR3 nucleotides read TGTGCCAGCAGCCAACAGGGTTTTAATTCACCCCTCCACTTT. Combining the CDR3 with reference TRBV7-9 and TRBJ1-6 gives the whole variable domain DTGVSQNPRHKITKRGQNVTFRCDPISEHNRLYWYRQTLGQGPEFLTYFQNEAQLEKSRLLSDRFSAERPKGSFSTLEIQRTEQGDSAMYLCASSQQGFNSPLHFGNGTRLTVT.

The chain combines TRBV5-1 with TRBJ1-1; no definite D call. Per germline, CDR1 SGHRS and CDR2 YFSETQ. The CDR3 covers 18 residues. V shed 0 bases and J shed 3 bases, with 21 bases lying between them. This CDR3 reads CASSLEWGRRQIDTEAFF. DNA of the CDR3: TGCGCCAGCAGCTTGGAGTGGGGTAGGCGGCAAATCGACACTGAAGCTTTCTTT.

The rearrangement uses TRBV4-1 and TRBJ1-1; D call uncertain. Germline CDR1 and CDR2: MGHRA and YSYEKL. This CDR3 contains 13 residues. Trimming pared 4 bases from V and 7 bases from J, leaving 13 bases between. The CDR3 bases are TGCGCCAGCAGCCGAGCGGGCATGGGTGAAGCTTTCTTT. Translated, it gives CASSRAGMGEAFF.

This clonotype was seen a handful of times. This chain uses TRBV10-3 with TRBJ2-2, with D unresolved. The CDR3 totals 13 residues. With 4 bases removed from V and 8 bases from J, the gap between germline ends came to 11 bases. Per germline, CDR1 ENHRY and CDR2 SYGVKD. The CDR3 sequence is CAISGANGGELFF. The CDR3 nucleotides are TGTGCCATCAGTGGGGCGAACGGTGGGGAGCTGTTTTTT.

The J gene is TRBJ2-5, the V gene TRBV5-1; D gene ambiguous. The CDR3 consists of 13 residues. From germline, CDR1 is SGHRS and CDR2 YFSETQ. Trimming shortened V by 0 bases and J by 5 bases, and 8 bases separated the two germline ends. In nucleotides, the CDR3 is TGCGCCAGCAGCTTGGGGATAAAGGAGACCCAGTACTTC. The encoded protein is CASSLGIKETQYF.

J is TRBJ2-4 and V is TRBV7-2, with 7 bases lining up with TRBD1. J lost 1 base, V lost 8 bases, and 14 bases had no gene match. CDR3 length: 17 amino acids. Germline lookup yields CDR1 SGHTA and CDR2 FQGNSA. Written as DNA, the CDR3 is TGTGCCAGCGAAACCCAGGGACAGCTTTTTGCCAAAAACATTCAGTACTTC. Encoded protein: CASETQGQLFAKNIQYF.

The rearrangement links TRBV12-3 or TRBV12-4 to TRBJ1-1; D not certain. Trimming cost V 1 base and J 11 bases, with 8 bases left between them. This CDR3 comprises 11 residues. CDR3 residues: CASSLGGSAFF. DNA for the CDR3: TGTGCCAGCAGTTTAGGAGGAAGTGCTTTCTTT.

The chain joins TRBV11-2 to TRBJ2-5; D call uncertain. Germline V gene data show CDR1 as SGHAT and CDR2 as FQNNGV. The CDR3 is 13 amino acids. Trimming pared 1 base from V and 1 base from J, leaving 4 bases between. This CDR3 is CASSLGSQETQYF. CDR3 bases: TGTGCCAGCAGCTTAGGGTCCCAAGAGACCCAGTACTTC.

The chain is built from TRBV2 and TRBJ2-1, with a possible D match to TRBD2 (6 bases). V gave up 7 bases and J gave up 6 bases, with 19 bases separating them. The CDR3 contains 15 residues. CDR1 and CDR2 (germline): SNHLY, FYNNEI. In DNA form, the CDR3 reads TGTGCCAGCACCCCGGAAGGGACTCTCACCAATGAGCAGTTCTTC. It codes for CASTPEGTLTNEQFF.

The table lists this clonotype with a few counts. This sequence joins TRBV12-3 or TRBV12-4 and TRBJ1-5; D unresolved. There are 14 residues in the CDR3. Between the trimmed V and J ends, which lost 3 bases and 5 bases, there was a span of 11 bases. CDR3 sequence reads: CASSFEPGYQPQHF. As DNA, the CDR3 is TGTGCCAGCAGTTTTGAGCCAGGATATCAGCCCCAGCATTTT.

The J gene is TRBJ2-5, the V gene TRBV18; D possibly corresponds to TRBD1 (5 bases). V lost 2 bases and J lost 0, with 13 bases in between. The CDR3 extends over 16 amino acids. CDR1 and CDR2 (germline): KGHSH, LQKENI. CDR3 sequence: CASSPAWGQYQETQYF. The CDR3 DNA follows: TGTGCCAGCTCACCAGCCTGGGGCCAGTACCAAGAGACCCAGTACTTC.

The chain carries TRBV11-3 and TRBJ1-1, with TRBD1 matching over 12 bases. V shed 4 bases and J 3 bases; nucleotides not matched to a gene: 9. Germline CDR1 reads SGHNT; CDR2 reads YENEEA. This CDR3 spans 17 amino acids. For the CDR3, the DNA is TGTGCCAGCAGCTCCCGGGACAGGGGGCTCGAGGACACTGAAGCTTTCTTT. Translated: CASSSRDRGLEDTEAFF.

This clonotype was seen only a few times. DNA for the CDR3: TGTGCCAGCAGTCCAGCGGGACATTGGAACACTGAAGCTTTCTTT. Protein: CASSPAGHWNTEAFF. This sequence joins TRBV27 and TRBJ1-1; perhaps TRBD1 as D (6 bases). The V gene lost 5 bases and the J gene lost 1 base, with 14 bases spanning the gap. The CDR3 covers 15 residues. Germline-derived CDR1 and CDR2 are MNHEY and SMNVEV (reference sequence).

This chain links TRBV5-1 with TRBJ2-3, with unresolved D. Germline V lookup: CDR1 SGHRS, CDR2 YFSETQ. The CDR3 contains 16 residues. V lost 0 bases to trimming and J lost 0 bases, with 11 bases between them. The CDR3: CASSLGWSLSTDTQYF. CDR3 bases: TGCGCCAGCAGCTTGGGATGGAGCCTCAGCACAGATACGCAGTATTTT.

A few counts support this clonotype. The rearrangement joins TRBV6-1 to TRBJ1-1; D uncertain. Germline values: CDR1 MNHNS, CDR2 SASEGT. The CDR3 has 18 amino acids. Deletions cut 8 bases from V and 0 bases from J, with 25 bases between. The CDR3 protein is CASVSRAGRQTMNTEAFF. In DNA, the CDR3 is TGTGCCAGCGTTTCCCGAGCCGGGCGACAAACAATGAACACTGAAGCTTTCTTT.

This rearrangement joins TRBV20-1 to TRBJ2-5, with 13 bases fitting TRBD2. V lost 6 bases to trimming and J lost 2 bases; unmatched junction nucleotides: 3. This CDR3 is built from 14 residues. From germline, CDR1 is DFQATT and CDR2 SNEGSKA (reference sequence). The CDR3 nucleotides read TGCAGTGCCACTAGCGGGGGGGGGCAAGAGACCCAGTACTTC. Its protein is CSATSGGGQETQYF.

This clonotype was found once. Here the CDR3 DNA reads TGCAGTGCTGAATCCGCTCCGGGGGGGATAGGACGAAACACCATATATTTT. Protein: CSAESAPGGIGRNTIYF. The chain carries TRBV20-1 and TRBJ1-3; tentatively, D is TRBD1 (5 bases). CDR1 and CDR2 (germline): DFQATT, SNEGSKA (reference sequence). Trimming cost V 5 bases and J 5 bases, with 25 bases left between them. The CDR3 totals 17 residues.

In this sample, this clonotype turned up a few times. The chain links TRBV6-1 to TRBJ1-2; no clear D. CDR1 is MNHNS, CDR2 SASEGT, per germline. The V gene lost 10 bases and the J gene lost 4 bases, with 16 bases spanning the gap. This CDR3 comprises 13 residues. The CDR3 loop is CATLGIDSYGYTF. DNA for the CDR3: TGTGCCACCCTGGGAATTGACTCCTATGGCTACACCTTC.

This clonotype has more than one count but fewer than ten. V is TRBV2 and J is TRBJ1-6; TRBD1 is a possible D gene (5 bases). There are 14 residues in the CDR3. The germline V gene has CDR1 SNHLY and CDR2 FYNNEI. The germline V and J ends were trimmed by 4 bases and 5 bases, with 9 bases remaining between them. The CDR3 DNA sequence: TGTGCCAGCAGTGGTCGCAGGGATAATTCACCCCTCCACTTT. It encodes CASSGRRDNSPLHF. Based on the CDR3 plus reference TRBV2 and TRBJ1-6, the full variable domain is EPEVTQTPSHQVTQMGQEVILRCVPISNHLYFYWYRQILGQKVEFLVSFYNNEISEKSEIFDDQFSVERPDGSNFTLKIRSTKLEDSAMYFCASSGRRDNSPLHFGNGTRLTVT.

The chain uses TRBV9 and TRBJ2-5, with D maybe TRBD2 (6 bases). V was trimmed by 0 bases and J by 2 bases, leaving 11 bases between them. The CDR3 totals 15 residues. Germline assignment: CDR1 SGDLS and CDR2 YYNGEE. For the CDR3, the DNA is TGTGCCAGCAGCGTAGAGGGGACTCTACAAGAGACCCAGTACTTC. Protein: CASSVEGTLQETQYF. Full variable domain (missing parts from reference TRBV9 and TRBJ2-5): DSGVTQTPKHLITATGQRVTLRCSPRSGDLSVYWYQQSLDQGLQFLIQYYNGEERAKGNILERFSAQQFPDLHSELNLSSLELGDSALYFCASSVEGTLQETQYFGPGTRLLVL.

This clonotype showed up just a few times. CDR3 sequence: CASTPLTSGGGEQFF. The CDR3 region has the DNA TGTGCCAGCACCCCTTTGACTAGCGGGGGGGGTGAGCAGTTCTTC. The chain recombines TRBV2 with TRBJ2-1; TRBD2 matches 14 bases. After removal of 7 bases from V and 9 bases from J, the junction contained 8 bases not matched to a gene. Looked up from germline, CDR1 is SNHLY and CDR2 is FYNNEI. CDR3 size: 15 residues.